This TCR beta chain was observed in a study of cytomegalovirus exposure and HLA in healthy donors. About the study: Genotyping showed around 81% of fewer than 500 donors falling in the Caucasian-associated ancestry cluster.

The study ran its PCR with 60 Vbeta and 13 Jbeta primers. Only in-frame clones appear in the TCRdb table, and some are missing; sequencing was by immunoSEQ multiplex PCR. The sample holds 200,000 to 250,000 clones, approximately 80% seen once. General observations from the study: Whilst most TCR sequences proved rare, a subset of public TCRs occurred across many donors.

Details on this clone: The antigen remains unidentified.

V was trimmed by 11 bases and J by 10 bases, leaving 18 bases between them. Germline values: CDR1 LNHDA, CDR2 SQIVND (reference sequence). This CDR3 region has 12 residues. The receptor comes from a girl aged 2-10 years in good health and CMV-seronegative. The sequenced sample consisted of PBMCs. J is TRBJ1-5 and V is TRBV19; D perhaps matches TRBD1 (5 bases). The CDR3 bases are TGTGCCGTCGGGGGGGTTTCCCTCCCCCAGCATTTT. As protein: CAVGGVSLPQHF. Using reference TRBV19 and TRBJ1-5 for the parts outside the CDR3, the full variable domain is DGGITQSPKYLFRKEGQNVTLSCEQNLNHDAMYWYRQDPGQGLRLIYYSQIVNDFQKGDIAEGYSVSREKKESFPLTVTSAQKNPTAFYLCAVGGVSLPQHFGDGTRLSIL.